This TCR beta chain derives from a study of T cell repertoires in ileal Crohn's disease. Study-wide results and limits: Active smokers at surgery had more clonal expansions than non-smokers.

Each sample's TCRB immunosequencing used roughly 500 nanograms of biopsy DNA. The protocol was immunoSEQ multiplex PCR, while the TCRdb copy is restricted to in-frame clones and leaves out a portion. The table shows 7,000 to 8,500 clones, with approximately 82% occurring only once. J gave up 0 bases and V 4 bases, and 9 bases lay outside the gene matches. CDR3 length: 16 residues. This clone was counted only a few times. The antigen remains unidentified. The specimen sequenced was ileal tissue. The receptor's source is an adult with Crohn's disease. The rearrangement links TRBV23-1 to TRBJ2-7, with 7 bases identical to TRBD2. TRBV23-1 is known as an ORF, though its function is uncertain. CDR3 coding DNA: TGCGCCAGCAGTCGCGGGAGCCGGGAAGGCTCCTACGAGCAGTACTTC. It specifies CASSRGSREGSYEQYF.